This T cell receptor (beta chain) comes out of a study of cytomegalovirus exposure and HLA in healthy donors. Germline V gene data show CDR1 as SGHDT and CDR2 as YYEEEE. This CDR3 contains 12 residues. V lost 6 bases and J 9 bases, leaving 13 bases between the germline ends. With 60 Vbeta and 13 Jbeta primers, the PCR was carried out. Profiled with immunoSEQ multiplex PCR; TCRdb holds only in-frame clones, not every one. The sample yields 150,000 to 200,000 clones, about 70% seen once. Source material: PBMCs. This clonotype was sampled from a male donor in good health and CMV-seronegative. The V call is TRBV5-6, the J call TRBJ2-1; D might be TRBD1 (6 bases). The CDR3 region has the DNA TGTGCCAGCACCAAACAGGGCCTTGAGCAGTTCTTC. Encoded protein: CASTKQGLEQFF.